The source of this T cell receptor (beta chain) is a study of T cell responses to AZD1222 COVID-19 vaccine. Produced via immunoSEQ multiplex PCR; TCRdb's table is partial and in-frame only. The table includes 55,000 to 75,000 clones, about three quarters detected once. This CDR3 comprises 13 residues. The V segment lost 7 bases and the J segment 5 bases; nucleotides outside the gene matches: 6. CDR1 MGHRA and CDR2 YSYEKL come from the germline V gene. V gene TRBV4-1 combines with J gene TRBJ2-7; TRBD2 agrees at 9 bases. The sequencing here drew on peripheral blood, taken on day 0 of AZD1222 vaccination. This sequence originates from an adult in good health. The CDR3 sequence: CASKVSGGNEQYF. CDR3 coding DNA: TGCGCCAGCAAAGTTAGCGGGGGTAACGAGCAGTACTTC.